A selection of T cell receptor beta chains follows, all from one sample in a study of blood T cell repertoires in COVID-19. This table comes from immunoSEQ multiplex PCR, and its TCRdb copy is limited to in-frame clones, with some not included. This table has about 210,000 clones, about 81% appearing once. The source material was PBMCs or T cells enriched from blood (not recorded which). These receptors all come from a man in his forties or fifties who had recovered from COVID-19. The CDR3 runs from the conserved cysteine through the conserved F or W. Each record gives: J gene, CDR3 length, D gene, clone size, V gene, CDR3 protein, CDR3 DNA. A D gene is named only where the DNA matches it firmly. The size entry is marked missing in some rows and otherwise reads once, few, many or a size class.

J gene: TRBJ2-2
CDR3 length: 13
D gene: NA
clone size: NA
V gene: TRBV29-1
CDR3 protein: CSGGQRTPGELFF
CDR3 DNA: TGCAGCGGCGGACAGAGGACTCCCGGGGAGCTGTTTTTT

J gene: TRBJ1-1
CDR3 length: 16
D gene: NA
clone size: NA
V gene: TRBV18
CDR3 protein: CASSRPGRGFGTEAFF
CDR3 DNA: TGTGCCAGCTCACGTCCAGGGAGGGGGTTCGGGACTGAAGCTTTCTTT

J gene: TRBJ1-1
CDR3 length: 14
D gene: TRBD1
clone size: NA
V gene: TRBV5-1
CDR3 protein: CASSWGQVGTEAFF
CDR3 DNA: TGCGCCAGCAGCTGGGGACAGGTGGGCACTGAAGCTTTCTTT

J gene: TRBJ1-1
CDR3 length: 14
D gene: NA
clone size: NA
V gene: TRBV19
CDR3 protein: CASILRGTGTEAFF
CDR3 DNA: TGTGCCAGTATTCTACGGGGGACGGGCACTGAAGCTTTCTTT

J gene: TRBJ1-2
CDR3 length: 13
D gene: NA
clone size: few
V gene: TRBV18
CDR3 protein: CASSGGLQNGYTF
CDR3 DNA: TGTGCCAGCTCGGGGGGACTGCAGAATGGCTACACCTTC

J gene: TRBJ2-3
CDR3 length: 14
D gene: TRBD2
clone size: NA
V gene: TRBV5-1
CDR3 protein: CASSPGLAGDTQYF
CDR3 DNA: TGCGCCAGCAGCCCCGGACTAGCGGGAGATACGCAGTATTTT

J gene: TRBJ2-1
CDR3 length: 16
D gene: TRBD2
clone size: NA
V gene: TRBV6-6
CDR3 protein: CASSYPGLAGGPNAFF
CDR3 DNA: TGTGCCAGCAGTTACCCTGGACTAGCGGGAGGGCCGAACGCGTTCTTC

J gene: TRBJ1-2
CDR3 length: 16
D gene: TRBD1
clone size: once
V gene: TRBV5-6
CDR3 protein: CASSLPSGQELYGYTF
CDR3 DNA: TGTGCCAGCAGCTTGCCCTCTGGACAGGAACTCTATGGCTACACCTTC

J gene: TRBJ2-1
CDR3 length: 14
D gene: NA
clone size: NA
V gene: TRBV3-1/TRBV3-2
CDR3 protein: CASSQDWGDNEQFF
CDR3 DNA: TGTGCCAGCAGCCAAGACTGGGGGGACAATGAGCAGTTCTTC

J gene: TRBJ2-7
CDR3 length: 17
D gene: TRBD2
clone size: NA
V gene: TRBV3-1/TRBV3-2
CDR3 protein: CASSKTSGMFLGREQYF
CDR3 DNA: TGTGCCAGCTCTAAGACTAGCGGGATGTTTTTAGGTCGCGAGCAGTACTTC

J gene: TRBJ2-4
CDR3 length: 17
D gene: NA
clone size: NA
V gene: TRBV5-1
CDR3 protein: CASSWGPRVSAKNIQYF
CDR3 DNA: TGCGCCAGCAGCTGGGGGCCACGGGTCTCAGCCAAAAACATTCAGTACTTC

J gene: TRBJ1-1
CDR3 length: 14
D gene: NA
clone size: once
V gene: TRBV18
CDR3 protein: CASSPNPAGTEAFF
CDR3 DNA: TGTGCCAGCTCACCAAACCCGGCGGGCACTGAAGCTTTCTTT

J gene: TRBJ2-3
CDR3 length: 17
D gene: NA
clone size: many
V gene: TRBV7-3
CDR3 protein: CASSSGLRELGTDTQYF
CDR3 DNA: TGTGCCAGCAGCTCAGGACTACGGGAGCTCGGCACAGATACGCAGTATTTT

J gene: TRBJ2-3
CDR3 length: 16
D gene: TRBD2
clone size: once
V gene: TRBV2
CDR3 protein: CASSGALAGGTDTQYF
CDR3 DNA: TGTGCCAGCAGTGGGGCCTTAGCGGGGGGTACAGATACGCAGTATTTT

J gene: TRBJ2-2
CDR3 length: 14
D gene: NA
clone size: once
V gene: TRBV5-4
CDR3 protein: CASSSGINTGELFF
CDR3 DNA: TGTGCCAGCAGCTCCGGGATCAACACCGGGGAGCTGTTTTTT

J gene: TRBJ2-5
CDR3 length: 12
D gene: TRBD1
clone size: NA
V gene: TRBV18
CDR3 protein: CASSPQGQTPYF
CDR3 DNA: TGTGCCAGCTCACCACAGGGACAGACACCGTACTTC